This T cell receptor (beta chain) originates from a study of OX40 agonist ivuxolimab in advanced cancers. Overall study context: Therapy given before enrollment (anti-PD-1, anti-PD-L1 or anti-CTLA-4) was allowed, and around 40% had some.

Findings and caveats of the study: Both CD4+ and CD8+ T cell populations in blood had undergone clonal expansion by week 6 at 0.1 to 3.0 mg/kg.

Any history of autoimmune disease or systemic immunosuppression disqualified patients. As to this clone: Its antigen is currently unknown.

In germline, CDR1 is SNHLY, CDR2 FYNNEI. The CDR3 consists of 17 residues. J was trimmed by 1 base and V by 6 bases; bases with no gene match: 11. This table comes from immunoSEQ multiplex PCR, and its TCRdb copy is limited to in-frame clones, with some not included. The profile shows approximately 33,000 clones, less than 90% of them singletons. V gene TRBV2 combines with J gene TRBJ2-4; TRBD2 agrees at 8 bases. This clonotype originated in an adult with an advanced solid tumor such as melanoma, head and neck, liver or kidney cancer. Sequences were derived from CD4+ or CD8+ T cells sorted from blood, sampled in a trial of the OX40 agonist ivuxolimab. The CDR3 DNA is TGTGCCAGCAGGGGGGTAGCGGGAAGTGGGGCCAAAAACATTCAGTACTTC. The encoded protein is CASRGVAGSGAKNIQYF.